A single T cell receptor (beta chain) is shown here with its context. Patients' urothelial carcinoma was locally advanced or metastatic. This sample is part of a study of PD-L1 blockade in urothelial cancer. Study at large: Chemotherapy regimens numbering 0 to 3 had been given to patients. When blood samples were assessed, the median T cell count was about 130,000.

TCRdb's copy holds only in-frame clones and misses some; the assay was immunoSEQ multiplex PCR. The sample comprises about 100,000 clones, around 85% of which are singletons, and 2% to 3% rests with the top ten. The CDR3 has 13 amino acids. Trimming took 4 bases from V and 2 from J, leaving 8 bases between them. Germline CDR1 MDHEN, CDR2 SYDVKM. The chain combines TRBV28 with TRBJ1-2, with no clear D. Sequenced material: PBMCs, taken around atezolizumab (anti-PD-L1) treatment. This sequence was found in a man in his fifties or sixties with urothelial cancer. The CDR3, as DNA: TGTGCCAGCAGTTCTGCGGGCAACTATGGCTACACCTTC. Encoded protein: CASSSAGNYGYTF.